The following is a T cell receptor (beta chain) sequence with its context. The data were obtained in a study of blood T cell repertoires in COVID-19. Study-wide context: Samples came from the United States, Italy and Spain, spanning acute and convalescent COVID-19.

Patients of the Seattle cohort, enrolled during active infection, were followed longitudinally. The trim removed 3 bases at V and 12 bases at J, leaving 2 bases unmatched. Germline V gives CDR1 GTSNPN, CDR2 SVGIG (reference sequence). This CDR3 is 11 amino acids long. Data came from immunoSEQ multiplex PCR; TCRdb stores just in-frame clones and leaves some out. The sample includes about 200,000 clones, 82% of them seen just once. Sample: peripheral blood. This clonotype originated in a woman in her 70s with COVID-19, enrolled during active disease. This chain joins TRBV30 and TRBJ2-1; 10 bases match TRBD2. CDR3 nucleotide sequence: TGTGCCTGGAGGGGGACTAGCGCGCAGTTCTTC. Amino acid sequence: CAWRGTSAQFF.